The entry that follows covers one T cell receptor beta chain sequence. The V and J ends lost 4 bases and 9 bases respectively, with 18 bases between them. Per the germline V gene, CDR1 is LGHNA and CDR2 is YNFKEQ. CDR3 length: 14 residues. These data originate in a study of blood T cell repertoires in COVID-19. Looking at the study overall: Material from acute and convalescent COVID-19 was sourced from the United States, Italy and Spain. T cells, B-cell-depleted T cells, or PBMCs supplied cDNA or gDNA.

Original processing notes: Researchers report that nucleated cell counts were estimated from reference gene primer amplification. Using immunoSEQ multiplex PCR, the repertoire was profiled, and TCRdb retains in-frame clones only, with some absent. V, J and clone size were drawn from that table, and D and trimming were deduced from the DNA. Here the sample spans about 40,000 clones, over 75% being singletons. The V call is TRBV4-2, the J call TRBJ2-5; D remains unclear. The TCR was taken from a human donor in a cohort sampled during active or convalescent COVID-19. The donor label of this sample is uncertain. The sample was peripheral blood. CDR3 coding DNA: TGTGCCAGCAGCCGCGGAGTAGAGGTCGACTCCCAGTACTTC. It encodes CASSRGVEVDSQYF.